This entry lists 24 T cell receptor beta chains sequenced from one sample in a study of cytomegalovirus exposure and HLA in healthy donors. The PCR used 60 Vbeta and 13 Jbeta primers. TCRdb's table, derived via immunoSEQ multiplex PCR, lists solely in-frame clones and lacks some. The data contain 150,000 to 200,000 clones, roughly four fifths of them singletons. Input material: PBMCs. The receptors were sampled from a young man in good health and CMV-seronegative.

V is TRBV28 and J is TRBJ1-1, with D perhaps matching TRBD1 (5 bases). V lost 7 bases to trimming and J lost 2 bases, with 14 bases between them. The CDR3 length is 14 residues. Germline V gene lookup returns CDR1 MDHEN and CDR2 SYDVKM. The CDR3 coding sequence is TGTGCCAGCACCTGGGGCAGGGTTAACACTGAAGCTTTCTTT. Translated: CASTWGRVNTEAFF. Full variable domain (missing parts from reference TRBV28 and TRBJ1-1): DVKVTQSSRYLVKRTGEKVFLECVQDMDHENMFWYRQDPGLGLRLIYFSYDVKMKEKGDIPEGYSVSREKKERFSLILESASTNQTSMYLCASTWGRVNTEAFFGQGTRLTVV.

To note about this clone: The identical CDR3 is also encoded by other nucleotide sequences in the sample. The J gene is TRBJ2-7, the V gene TRBV4-1, with 9 nucleotides matching TRBD2. J gave up 2 bases and V 1 base, and 6 bases lay outside the gene matches. Per germline, CDR1 MGHRA and CDR2 YSYEKL. CDR3 length equals 16 residues. Here the CDR3 reads CASSQGAGGRAYEQYF. The CDR3 region has the DNA TGCGCCAGCAGCCAAGGTGCGGGCGGGAGGGCCTACGAGCAGTACTTC.

The chain employs TRBV4-1 and TRBJ1-5; D gene ambiguous. The ends were cut back, 8 bases at V and 7 bases at J, with 18 bases in the middle. The CDR3 length is 14 residues. The germline gives CDR1 MGHRA, CDR2 YSYEKL. The CDR3, as DNA: TGCGCCAGCCGTCAACTCCCCGGCGGGCAGCCCCAGCATTTT. It encodes CASRQLPGGQPQHF.

The rearrangement links TRBV7-3 to TRBJ2-7, with no clear D. The V gene lost 5 bases and the J gene lost 6 bases, with 8 bases spanning the gap. Germline V gene data show CDR1 as SGHTA and CDR2 as FQGTGA. The length of the CDR3 is 11 residues. CDR3 coding DNA: TGTGCCAGCAGCGAGGATGGCGAGCAGTACTTC. Its protein is CASSEDGEQYF. The variable domain in full, with the rest retrieved from reference TRBV7-3 and TRBJ2-7, is GAGVSQTPSNKVTEKGKYVELRCDPISGHTALYWYRQSLGQGPEFLIYFQGTGAADDSGLPNDRFFAVRPEGSVSTLKIQRTERGDSAVYLCASSEDGEQYFGPGTRLTVT.

V is TRBV29-1 and J is TRBJ2-3; 14 bases are a match to TRBD2. The CDR3 spans 15 residues. Germline assignment: CDR1 SQVTM and CDR2 ANQGSEA. Trimming at V came to 6 bases and at J to 4 bases, leaving 6 bases not matched to a gene. The CDR3 sequence: CSVAGLAGGSDTQYF. The CDR3 nucleotides read TGCAGCGTCGCCGGACTAGCGGGAGGTTCAGATACGCAGTATTTT.

This clone came up once. The chain couples TRBV7-2 to TRBJ2-1; a weak D match, TRBD2 (5 bases). V was cut by 5 bases and J by 7 bases, with 21 bases left in between. The CDR3 sequence is 16 residues long. CDR1 SGHTA and CDR2 FQGNSA come from the germline V gene. The CDR3 loop is CASSRVGTVPGNEQFF. As DNA, the CDR3 is TGTGCCAGCAGCCGAGTGGGTACCGTCCCGGGGAATGAGCAGTTCTTC. Full variable domain (remainder filled in from reference TRBV7-2 and TRBJ2-1): GAGVSQSPSNKVTEKGKDVELRCDPISGHTALYWYRQSLGQGLEFLIYFQGNSAPDKSGLPSDRFSAERTGGSVSTLTIQRTQQEDSAVYLCASSRVGTVPGNEQFFGPGTRLTVL.

The chain employs TRBV6-5 and TRBJ1-4; 8 nucleotides align to TRBD1. V trimming: 7 bases; J trimming: 3 bases; junction bases outside the gene matches: 4. From germline, CDR1 is MNHEY and CDR2 SVGAGI. CDR3 size: 14 residues. The CDR3 sequence: CASKLTGANEKLFF. In DNA form, the CDR3 reads TGTGCCAGCAAACTGACAGGGGCTAATGAAAAACTGTTTTTT.

This chain links TRBV27 with TRBJ1-3, with D uncertain. Germline assignment: CDR1 MNHEY and CDR2 SMNVEV (reference sequence). The CDR3 loop spans 14 amino acids. V was trimmed by 5 bases and J by 0 bases, leaving 8 bases between them. The CDR3 reads CASSPILSGNTIYF. CDR3 coding DNA: TGTGCCAGCAGTCCAATACTCTCTGGAAACACCATATATTTT.

This sequence joins TRBV4-1 and TRBJ1-2, with 7 bases fitting TRBD1. CDR3 size: 15 residues. Per the germline V gene, CDR1 is MGHRA and CDR2 is YSYEKL. V dropped 0 bases and J dropped 4; count of bases not matched to a gene: 5. The chain's CDR3 is CASSQDPGQVYGYTF. CDR3 nucleotides: TGCGCCAGCAGCCAAGATCCTGGACAGGTCTATGGCTACACCTTC.

This clone appeared once. J is TRBJ2-1 and V is TRBV14, with TRBD2 matching 7 bases. From germline, CDR1 is SGHDN and CDR2 FVKESK. V lost 3 bases to trimming and J lost 4 bases; unmatched junction nucleotides: 9. The CDR3 is made up of 16 amino acids. CDR3 sequence reads: CASSQPGRAFYNEQFF. The CDR3 region has the DNA TGTGCCAGCAGCCAGCCTGGGAGGGCCTTTTACAATGAGCAGTTCTTC.

This clone has a single count. J is TRBJ2-7 and V is TRBV19, with D possibly matching TRBD2 (6 bases). CDR3 length: 20 amino acids. Germline CDR1 reads LNHDA; CDR2 reads SQIVND (reference sequence). V was cut by 5 bases and J by 0 bases, with 29 bases left in between. The CDR3 region has the DNA TGTGCCAGTAGTGTAACTAGCATATACCGCCTTAAACCTGGCTCCTACGAGCAGTACTTC. Translating gives CASSVTSIYRLKPGSYEQYF. Variable domain in full (rest from reference TRBV19 and TRBJ2-7): DGGITQSPKYLFRKEGQNVTLSCEQNLNHDAMYWYRQDPGQGLRLIYYSQIVNDFQKGDIAEGYSVSREKKESFPLTVTSAQKNPTAFYLCASSVTSIYRLKPGSYEQYFGPGTRLTVT.

The chain has TRBV2 and TRBJ1-1, with D possibly matching TRBD1 (5 bases). This CDR3 has 15 residues. Germline CDR1 and CDR2: SNHLY and FYNNEI. V was clipped by 3 bases and J by 1 base, with 12 bases between them. The CDR3, as DNA: TGTGCCAGCAGTGATCCGGCGACAGCGAACACTGAAGCTTTCTTT. It yields the protein CASSDPATANTEAFF. Filled out from reference TRBV2 and TRBJ1-1, the complete variable domain reads EPEVTQTPSHQVTQMGQEVILRCVPISNHLYFYWYRQILGQKVEFLVSFYNNEISEKSEIFDDQFSVERPDGSNFTLKIRSTKLEDSAMYFCASSDPATANTEAFFGQGTRLTVV.

J is TRBJ2-1 and V is TRBV2; D call uncertain. The V end was cut by 4 bases, the J end by 0 bases, with 10 bases between. The V gene's germline CDR1 is SNHLY and CDR2 FYNNEI. CDR3 length: 15 residues. The CDR3 sequence: CASSVRLNSYNEQFF. The CDR3 DNA sequence: TGTGCCAGCAGTGTTAGACTTAACTCCTACAATGAGCAGTTCTTC.

This clone has only a few counts. The chain joins TRBV14 to TRBJ2-7; 7 nucleotides align to TRBD2. The V segment lost 4 bases and the J segment 5 bases; nucleotides outside the gene matches: 8. The germline V gene encodes CDR1 SGHDN and CDR2 FVKESK. There are 14 residues in the CDR3. CDR3 DNA sequence: TGTGCCAGCAGCCCGGGAGGAATGAAGAACGAGCAGTACTTC. Its protein product is CASSPGGMKNEQYF.

The sample holds a few counts of this clone. V gene TRBV28 combines with J gene TRBJ2-7; D remains ambiguous. Germline CDR1 MDHEN, CDR2 SYDVKM. This CDR3 region has 16 residues. The V and J ends lost 6 bases and 0 bases respectively, with 18 bases between them. CDR3 protein: CASRTPRRRSSYEQYF. The CDR3 nucleotides are TGTGCCAGCAGGACCCCACGCAGAAGGAGCTCCTACGAGCAGTACTTC.

The gene calls are TRBV5-1 and TRBJ2-1; 8 bases fit TRBD2. V was clipped by 1 base and J by 3 bases; unmatched bases: 3. The CDR3 contains 15 residues. CDR1 is SGHRS and CDR2 is YFSETQ in the germline V gene. For the CDR3, the DNA is TGCGCCAGCAGCTTGACTAGCGGAATCTACAATGAGCAGTTCTTC. It codes for CASSLTSGIYNEQFF.

The J gene is TRBJ2-1, the V gene TRBV28; 8 positions match TRBD1. This CDR3 is built from 16 residues. Germline CDR1 MDHEN, CDR2 SYDVKM. J was trimmed by 7 bases and V by 3 bases; bases with no gene match: 11. The CDR3: CASSFDRGGIGNEQFF. The CDR3 DNA follows: TGTGCCAGCAGTTTTGACAGGGGTGGGATTGGGAATGAGCAGTTCTTC.

The chain couples TRBV9 to TRBJ2-7, with 9 nucleotides matching TRBD2. CDR3 size: 18 residues. Per the germline V gene, CDR1 is SGDLS and CDR2 is YYNGEE. Trimming at V came to 0 bases and at J to 4 bases, leaving 14 bases not matched to a gene. The CDR3 is CASSVGGGGSGRSYEQYF. The CDR3 DNA follows: TGTGCCAGCAGCGTAGGAGGGGGAGGTAGCGGGAGATCATACGAGCAGTACTTC.

The chain has TRBV9 and TRBJ1-3; D uncertain. Trimming took off 2 bases at V and 0 bases at J, with 12 bases between the two ends. CDR3 length: 16 amino acids. Germline V gene data show CDR1 as SGDLS and CDR2 as YYNGEE. The CDR3 here is CASSVSGLRSGNTIYF. The CDR3 bases are TGTGCCAGCAGCGTTTCAGGCCTCCGCTCTGGAAACACCATATATTTT.

The V and J genes are TRBV11-2 and TRBJ2-3; 8 positions agree with TRBD1. CDR3 length: 15 amino acids. Germline CDR1 is SGHAT and CDR2 is FQNNGV. Losses at the gene ends were 5 bases for V and 3 bases for J; bases not matched to a gene: 7. CDR3 DNA sequence: TGTGCCAGCAGCCGTCCGGGACAGGTAACAGATACGCAGTATTTT. Protein product: CASSRPGQVTDTQYF.

The chain has TRBV28 and TRBJ2-2, with 8 bases lining up with TRBD1. V shed 5 bases and J 0 bases; nucleotides not matched to a gene: 17. The CDR3 totals 20 residues. The germline gives CDR1 MDHEN, CDR2 SYDVKM. In nucleotides, the CDR3 is TGTGCCAGCAGTAGCCTGAACCGGGACAGGTGTCGTCCGAACACCGGGGAGCTGTTTTTT. Protein sequence: CASSSLNRDRCRPNTGELFF.

In DNA form, the CDR3 reads TGTGCCAGCAGTGTATCAGGGAAGAAGGCAGATACGCAGTATTTT. This gives the protein CASSVSGKKADTQYF. The V and J genes are TRBV2 and TRBJ2-3, with a possible D match to TRBD1 (5 bases). Germline CDR1 SNHLY, CDR2 FYNNEI. V was pared by 4 bases and J by 4 bases, with 15 bases between. CDR3 length: 15 residues.

This rearrangement joins TRBV2 to TRBJ2-7, with TRBD2 as a possible D gene (5 bases). V was clipped by 8 bases and J by 2 bases, with 19 bases between them. CDR1 is SNHLY and CDR2 is FYNNEI in the germline V gene. The CDR3 totals 15 residues. Written as DNA, the CDR3 is TGTGCCAGCTCGGGCTCCTGGCGGGCGACCTACGAGCAGTACTTC. This gives the protein CASSGSWRATYEQYF.

The chain carries TRBV28 and TRBJ2-1; no reliable D call. Germline V lookup: CDR1 MDHEN, CDR2 SYDVKM. The CDR3 loop spans 11 amino acids. Deletions cut 5 bases from V and 9 bases from J, with 8 bases between. The CDR3 loop is CASSPPGEQFF. The CDR3, as DNA: TGTGCCAGCAGTCCCCCAGGTGAGCAGTTCTTC. Full variable domain (outside the CDR3, taken from reference TRBV28 and TRBJ2-1): DVKVTQSSRYLVKRTGEKVFLECVQDMDHENMFWYRQDPGLGLRLIYFSYDVKMKEKGDIPEGYSVSREKKERFSLILESASTNQTSMYLCASSPPGEQFFGPGTRLTVL.